What follows describes a single T cell receptor (beta chain). What it recognizes is unknown. Germline loops: CDR1 LGHNA, CDR2 YNFKEQ. The V end was cut by 1 base, the J end by 6 bases, with 9 bases between. The CDR3 consists of 13 residues. The sample is drawn from a study of cytomegalovirus exposure and HLA in healthy donors. A multiplex PCR was run with 60 Vbeta primers and 13 Jbeta primers. Clones were sequenced by immunoSEQ multiplex PCR, and TCRdb holds only the in-frame ones, with some missing. The sample holds roughly 70,000 clones. Notes on the study in general: Apart from CMV serostatus, no immune exposure information was available. A further, later analysis showed that HLA-associated TCR beta chains (compared with equally common others) were more clonally expanded.

The origin of this receptor is a man in his forties or fifties in good health and CMV-seronegative. The J gene is TRBJ1-2, the V gene TRBV4-2; D might be TRBD1 (6 bases). Sequencing input: PBMCs. The CDR3 reads CASSQVAGDGYTF. The DNA for the CDR3 is TGTGCCAGCAGCCAAGTCGCAGGGGATGGCTACACCTTC.